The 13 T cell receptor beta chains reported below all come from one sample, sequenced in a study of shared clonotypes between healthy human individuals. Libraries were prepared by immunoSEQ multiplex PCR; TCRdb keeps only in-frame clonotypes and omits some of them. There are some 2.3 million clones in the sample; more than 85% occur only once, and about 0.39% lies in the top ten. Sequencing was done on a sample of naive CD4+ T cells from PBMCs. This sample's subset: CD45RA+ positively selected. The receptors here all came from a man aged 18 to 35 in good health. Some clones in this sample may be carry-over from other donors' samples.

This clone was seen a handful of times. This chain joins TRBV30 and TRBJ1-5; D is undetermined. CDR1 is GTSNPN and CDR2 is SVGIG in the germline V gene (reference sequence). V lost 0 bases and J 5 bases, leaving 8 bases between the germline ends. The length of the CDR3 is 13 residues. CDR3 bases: TGTGCCTGGAGTGTAATCCAGGATCAGCCCCAGCATTTT. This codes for CAWSVIQDQPQHF.

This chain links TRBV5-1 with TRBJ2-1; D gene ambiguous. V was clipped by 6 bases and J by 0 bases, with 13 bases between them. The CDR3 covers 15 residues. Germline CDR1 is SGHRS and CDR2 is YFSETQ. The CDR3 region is CASTLAFSSYNEQFF. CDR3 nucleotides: TGCGCCAGCACCCTGGCCTTTAGCTCCTACAATGAGCAGTTCTTC.

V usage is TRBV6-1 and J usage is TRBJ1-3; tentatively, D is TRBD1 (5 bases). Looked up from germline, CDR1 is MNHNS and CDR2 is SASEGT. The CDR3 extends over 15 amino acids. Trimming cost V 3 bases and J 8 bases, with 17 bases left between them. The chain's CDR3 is CASSEAGTSRDTIYF. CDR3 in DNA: TGTGCCAGCAGTGAGGCCGGGACGTCCAGGGACACCATATATTTT.

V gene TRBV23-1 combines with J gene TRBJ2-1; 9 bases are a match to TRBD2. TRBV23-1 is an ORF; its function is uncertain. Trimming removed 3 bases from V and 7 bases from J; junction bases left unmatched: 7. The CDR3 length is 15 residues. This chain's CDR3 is CASSHHSGSGNEQFF. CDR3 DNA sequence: TGCGCCAGCAGTCATCATAGCGGGAGTGGTAATGAGCAGTTCTTC.

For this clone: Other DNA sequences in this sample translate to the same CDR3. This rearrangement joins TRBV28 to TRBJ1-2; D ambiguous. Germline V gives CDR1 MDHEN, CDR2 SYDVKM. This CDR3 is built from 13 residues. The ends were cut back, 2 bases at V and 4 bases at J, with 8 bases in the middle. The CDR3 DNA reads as TGTGCCAGCAGTTTAACGGGGAGCTATGGCTACACCTTC. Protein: CASSLTGSYGYTF.

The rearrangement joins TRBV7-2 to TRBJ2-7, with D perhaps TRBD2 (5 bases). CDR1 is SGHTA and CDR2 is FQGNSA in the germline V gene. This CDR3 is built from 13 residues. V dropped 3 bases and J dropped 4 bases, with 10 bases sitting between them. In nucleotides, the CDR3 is TGTGCCAGCAGCTTGAATCGGGAATACGAGCAGTACTTC. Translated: CASSLNREYEQYF.

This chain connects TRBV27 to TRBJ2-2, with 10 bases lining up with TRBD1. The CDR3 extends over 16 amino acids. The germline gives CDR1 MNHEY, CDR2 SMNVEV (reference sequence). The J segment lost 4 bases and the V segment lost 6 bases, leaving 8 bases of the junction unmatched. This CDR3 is CASSPDRGLGTGELFF. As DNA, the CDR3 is TGTGCCAGCAGCCCTGACAGGGGGCTCGGCACCGGGGAGCTGTTTTTT.

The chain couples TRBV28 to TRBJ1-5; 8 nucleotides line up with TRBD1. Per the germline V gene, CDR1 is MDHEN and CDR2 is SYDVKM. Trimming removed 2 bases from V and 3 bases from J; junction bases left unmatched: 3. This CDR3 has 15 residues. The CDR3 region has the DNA TGTGCCAGCAGTTTAGCAGGGGGCGTCAATCAGCCCCAGCATTTT. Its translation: CASSLAGGVNQPQHF.

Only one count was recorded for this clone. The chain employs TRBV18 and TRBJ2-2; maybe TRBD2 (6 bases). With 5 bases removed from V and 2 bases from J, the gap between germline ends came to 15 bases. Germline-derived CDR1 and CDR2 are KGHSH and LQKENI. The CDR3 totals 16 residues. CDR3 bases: TGTGCCAGCTCATCAAACCGACTAGGAAACACCGGGGAGCTGTTTTTT. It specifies CASSSNRLGNTGELFF.

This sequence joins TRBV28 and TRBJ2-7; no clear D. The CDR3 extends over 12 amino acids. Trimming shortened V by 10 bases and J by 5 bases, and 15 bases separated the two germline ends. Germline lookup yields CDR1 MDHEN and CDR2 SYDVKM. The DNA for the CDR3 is TGTGCCACCGGTAATCCCACCCACGAGCAGTACTTC. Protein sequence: CATGNPTHEQYF.

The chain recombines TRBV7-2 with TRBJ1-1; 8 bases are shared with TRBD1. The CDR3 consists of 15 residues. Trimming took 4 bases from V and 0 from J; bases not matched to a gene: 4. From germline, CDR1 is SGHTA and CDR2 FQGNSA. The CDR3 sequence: CASSSRTGLNTEAFF. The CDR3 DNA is TGTGCCAGCAGCTCGAGGACAGGGCTGAACACTGAAGCTTTCTTT.

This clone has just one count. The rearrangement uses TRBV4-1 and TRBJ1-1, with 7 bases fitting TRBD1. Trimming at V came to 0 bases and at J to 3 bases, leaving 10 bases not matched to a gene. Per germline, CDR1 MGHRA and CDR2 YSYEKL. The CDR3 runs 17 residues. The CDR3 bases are TGCGCCAGCAGCCAAGACTGGTCGGCAGGGGGTTACACTGAAGCTTTCTTT. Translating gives CASSQDWSAGGYTEAFF.

CDR3 in DNA: TGTGCCACTATGCCCAGGGGATTAGGTTGGAACACTGAAGCTTTCTTT. Translating it yields CATMPRGLGWNTEAFF. The genes are TRBV19 and TRBJ1-1; D is possibly TRBD1 (6 bases). The CDR3 sequence is 16 residues long. Germline V gene data show CDR1 as LNHDA and CDR2 as SQIVND (reference sequence). Between the trimmed V and J ends, which lost 10 bases and 1 base, there was a span of 22 bases.